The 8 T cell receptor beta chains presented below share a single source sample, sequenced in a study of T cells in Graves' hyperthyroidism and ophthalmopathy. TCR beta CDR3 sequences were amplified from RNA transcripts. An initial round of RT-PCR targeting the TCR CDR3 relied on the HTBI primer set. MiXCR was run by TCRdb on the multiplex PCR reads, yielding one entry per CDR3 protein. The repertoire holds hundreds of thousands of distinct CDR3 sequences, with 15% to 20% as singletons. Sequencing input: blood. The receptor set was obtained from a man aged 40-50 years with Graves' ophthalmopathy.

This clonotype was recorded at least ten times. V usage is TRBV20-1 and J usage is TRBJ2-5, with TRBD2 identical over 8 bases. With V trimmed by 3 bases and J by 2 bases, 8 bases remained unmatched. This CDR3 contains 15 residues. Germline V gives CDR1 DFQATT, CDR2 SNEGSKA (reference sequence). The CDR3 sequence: CSASWDSGTQETQYF. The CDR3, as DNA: TGCAGTGCTAGTTGGGATAGCGGGACACAAGAGACCCAGTACTTC.

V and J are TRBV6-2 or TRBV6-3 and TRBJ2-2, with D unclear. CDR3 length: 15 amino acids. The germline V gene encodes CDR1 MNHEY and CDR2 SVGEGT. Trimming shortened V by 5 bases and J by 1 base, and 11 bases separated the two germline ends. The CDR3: CASSPTPGNTGELFF. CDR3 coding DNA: TGTGCCAGCAGTCCCACCCCAGGGAACACCGGGGAGCTGTTTTTT.

Here the CDR3 reads CASSPNGGVGEKLFF. The DNA of the CDR3 is TGTGCCAGCAGCCCCAACGGGGGCGTTGGTGAAAAACTGTTTTTT. The V and J genes are TRBV7-3 and TRBJ1-4, with TRBD1 as a possible D gene (6 bases). CDR1 is SGHTA and CDR2 is FQGTGA in the germline V gene. The CDR3 consists of 15 residues. The germline V and J ends were trimmed by 5 bases and 7 bases, with 17 bases remaining between them.

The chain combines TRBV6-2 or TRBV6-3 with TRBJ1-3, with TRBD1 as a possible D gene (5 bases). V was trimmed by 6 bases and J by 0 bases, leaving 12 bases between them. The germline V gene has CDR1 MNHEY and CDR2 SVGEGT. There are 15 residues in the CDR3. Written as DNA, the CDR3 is TGTGCCAGCAGCCCGTCGGGGCGCTCTGGAAACACCATATATTTT. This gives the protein CASSPSGRSGNTIYF.

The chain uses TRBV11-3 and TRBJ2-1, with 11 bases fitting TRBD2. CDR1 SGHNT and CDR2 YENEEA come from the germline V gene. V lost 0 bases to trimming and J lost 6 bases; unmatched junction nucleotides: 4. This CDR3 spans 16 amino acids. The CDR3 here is CASSLDSGRVPNEQFF. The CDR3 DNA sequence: TGTGCCAGCAGCTTAGATAGCGGGAGGGTGCCCAATGAGCAGTTCTTC.

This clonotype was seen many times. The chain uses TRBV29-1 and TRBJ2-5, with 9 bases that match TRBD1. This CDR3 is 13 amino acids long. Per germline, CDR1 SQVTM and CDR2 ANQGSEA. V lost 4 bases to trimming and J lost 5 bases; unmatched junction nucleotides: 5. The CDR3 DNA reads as TGCAGCGTTGGGACAGGGGCGGGGGAGACCCAGTACTTC. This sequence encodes CSVGTGAGETQYF.

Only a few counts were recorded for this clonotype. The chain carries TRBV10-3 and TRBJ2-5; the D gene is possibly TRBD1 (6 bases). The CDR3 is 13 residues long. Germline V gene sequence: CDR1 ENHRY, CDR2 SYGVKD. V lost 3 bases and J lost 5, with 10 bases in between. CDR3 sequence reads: CAISDTGLETQYF. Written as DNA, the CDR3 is TGTGCCATCAGTGATACAGGGCTCGAGACCCAGTACTTC.

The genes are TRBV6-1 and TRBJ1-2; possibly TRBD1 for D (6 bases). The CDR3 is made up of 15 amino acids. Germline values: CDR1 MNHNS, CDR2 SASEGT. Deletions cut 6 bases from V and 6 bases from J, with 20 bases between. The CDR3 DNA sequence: TGTGCCAGCAGGAGCACAGGGATCAAGTCTCATGGCTACACCTTC. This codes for CASRSTGIKSHGYTF.